This T cell receptor beta chain was captured by sequencing in a study of early T cells in non-severe SARS-CoV-2 infection. Overall study context: It was bulk RNA from unsorted whole blood that was sequenced, and the chains were unpaired.

Looked up from germline, CDR1 is SQVTM and CDR2 is ANQGSEA. This CDR3 comprises 12 residues. V lost 4 bases and J lost 4, with 10 bases in between. This clonotype was seen repeatedly, ten times or more. Its antigen is still unknown. Overall study results and limits: VDJdb-based annotation leaned toward anti-spike CD8 responses and missed private and CD4 specificities.

The protocol attached unique molecular identifiers to individual cDNA molecules. Using its own MiXCR run on the 5' RACE reads, TCRdb lists one record per CDR3 protein. The table lists fewer than 80,000 distinct CDR3 sequences, about 11% of them singletons. This clonotype was sampled from an adult who was a healthcare worker with PCR-confirmed SARS-CoV-2 infection or an uninfected control (not recorded which). The rearrangement uses TRBV29-1 and TRBJ1-1; no reliable D call. Here the sequenced sample was whole blood, taken at baseline. CDR3 loop: CSVVGSFTEAFF. The DNA of the CDR3 is TGCAGCGTTGTGGGAAGTTTCACTGAAGCTTTCTTT.